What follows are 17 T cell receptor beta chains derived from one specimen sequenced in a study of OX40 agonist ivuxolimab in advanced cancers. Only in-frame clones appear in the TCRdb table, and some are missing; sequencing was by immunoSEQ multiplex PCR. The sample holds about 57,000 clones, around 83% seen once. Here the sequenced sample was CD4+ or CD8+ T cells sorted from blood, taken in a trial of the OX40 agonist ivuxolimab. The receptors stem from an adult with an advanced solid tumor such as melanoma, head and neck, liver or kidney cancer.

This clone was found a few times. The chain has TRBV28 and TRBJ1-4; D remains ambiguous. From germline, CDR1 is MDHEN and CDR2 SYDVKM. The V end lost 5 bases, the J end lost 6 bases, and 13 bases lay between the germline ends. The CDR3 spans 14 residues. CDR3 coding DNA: TGTGCCAGCAGTAGGGCACAACTTGATGAAAAACTGTTTTTT. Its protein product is CASSRAQLDEKLFF.

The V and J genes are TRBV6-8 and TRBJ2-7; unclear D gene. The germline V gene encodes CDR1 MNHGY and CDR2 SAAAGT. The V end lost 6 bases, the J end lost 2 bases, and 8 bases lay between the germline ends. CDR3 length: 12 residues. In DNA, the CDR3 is TGTGCCAGCAGACCCTATGCCTACGAGCAGTACTTC. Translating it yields CASRPYAYEQYF.

CDR3 bases: TGTGCCAGCAGCTTAGTTGGGATGAATGAAAAACTGTTTTTT. Protein: CASSLVGMNEKLFF. This chain links TRBV7-9 with TRBJ1-4, with D unresolved. The CDR3 consists of 14 residues. Germline V gene lookup returns CDR1 SEHNR and CDR2 FQNEAQ (reference sequence). The V end was cut by 1 base, the J end by 5 bases, with 8 bases between.

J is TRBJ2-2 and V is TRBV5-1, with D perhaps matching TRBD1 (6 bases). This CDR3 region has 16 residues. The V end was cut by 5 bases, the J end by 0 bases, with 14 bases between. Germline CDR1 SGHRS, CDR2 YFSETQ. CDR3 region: CASSQGQPTNTGELFF. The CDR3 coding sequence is TGCGCCAGCAGTCAGGGACAACCTACGAACACCGGGGAGCTGTTTTTT. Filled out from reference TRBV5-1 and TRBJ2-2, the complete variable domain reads KAGVTQTPRYLIKTRGQQVTLSCSPISGHRSVSWYQQTPGQGLQFLFEYFSETQRNKGNFPGRFSGRQFSNSRSEMNVSTLELGDSALYLCASSQGQPTNTGELFFGEGSRLTVL.

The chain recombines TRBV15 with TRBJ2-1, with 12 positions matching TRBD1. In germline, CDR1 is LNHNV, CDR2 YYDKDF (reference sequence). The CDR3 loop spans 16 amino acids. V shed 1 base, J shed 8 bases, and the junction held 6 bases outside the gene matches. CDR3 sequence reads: CATSRALGTGGHEQFF. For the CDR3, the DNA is TGTGCCACCAGCAGAGCGTTGGGGACAGGGGGCCATGAGCAGTTCTTC.

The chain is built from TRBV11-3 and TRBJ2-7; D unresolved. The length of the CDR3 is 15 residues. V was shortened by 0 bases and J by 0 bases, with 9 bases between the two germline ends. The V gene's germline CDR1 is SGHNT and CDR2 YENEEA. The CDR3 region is CASSLDFGTSYEQYF. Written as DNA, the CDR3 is TGTGCCAGCAGCTTAGATTTCGGAACCTCCTACGAGCAGTACTTC.

The CDR3 sequence is CASSFIGGNTGELFF. In DNA, the CDR3 is TGTGCCAGCAGTTTTATAGGGGGAAACACCGGGGAGCTGTTTTTT. The J gene is TRBJ2-2, the V gene TRBV6-5, with D tentatively TRBD1 (6 bases). V was pared by 4 bases and J by 2 bases, with 11 bases between. The V gene's germline CDR1 is MNHEY and CDR2 SVGAGI. The CDR3 is 15 amino acids.

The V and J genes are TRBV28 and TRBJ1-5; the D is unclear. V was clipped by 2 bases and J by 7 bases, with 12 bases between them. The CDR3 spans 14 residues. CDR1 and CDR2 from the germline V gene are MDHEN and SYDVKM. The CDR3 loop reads CASSLLRVYQPQHF. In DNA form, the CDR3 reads TGTGCCAGCAGTTTACTGAGGGTTTACCAGCCCCAGCATTTT.

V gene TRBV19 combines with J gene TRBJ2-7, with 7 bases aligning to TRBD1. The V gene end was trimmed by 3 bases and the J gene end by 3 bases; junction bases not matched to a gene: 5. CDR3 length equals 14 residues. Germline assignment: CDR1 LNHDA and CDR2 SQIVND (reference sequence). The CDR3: CASSIWPGGYEQYF. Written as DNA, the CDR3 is TGTGCCAGTAGTATCTGGCCAGGGGGCTACGAGCAGTACTTC.

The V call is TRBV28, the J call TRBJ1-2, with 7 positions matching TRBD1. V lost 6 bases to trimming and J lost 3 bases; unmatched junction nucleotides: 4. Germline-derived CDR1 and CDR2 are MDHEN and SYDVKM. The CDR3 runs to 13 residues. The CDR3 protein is CASSPGQDYGYTF. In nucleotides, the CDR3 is TGTGCCAGCAGCCCTGGACAGGACTATGGCTACACCTTC.

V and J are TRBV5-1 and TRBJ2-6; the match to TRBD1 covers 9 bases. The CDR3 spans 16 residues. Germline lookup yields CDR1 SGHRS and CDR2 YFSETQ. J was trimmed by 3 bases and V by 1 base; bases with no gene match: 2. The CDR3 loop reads CASSLTGGSGANVLTF. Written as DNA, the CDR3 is TGCGCCAGCAGCTTGACAGGGGGCAGTGGGGCCAACGTCCTGACTTTC.

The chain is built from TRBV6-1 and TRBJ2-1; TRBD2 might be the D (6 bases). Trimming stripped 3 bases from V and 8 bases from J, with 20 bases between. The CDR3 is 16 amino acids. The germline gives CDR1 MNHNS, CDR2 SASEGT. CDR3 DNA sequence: TGTGCCAGCAGTGACCCCAGGCGCGGGATTAGCGATGAGCAGTTCTTC. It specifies CASSDPRRGISDEQFF.

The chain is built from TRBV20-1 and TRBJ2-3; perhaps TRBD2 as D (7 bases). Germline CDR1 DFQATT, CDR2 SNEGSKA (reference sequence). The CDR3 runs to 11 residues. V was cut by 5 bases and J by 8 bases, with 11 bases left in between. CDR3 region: CSAGGAVTQYF. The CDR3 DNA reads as TGCAGTGCTGGGGGGGCGGTTACGCAGTATTTT.

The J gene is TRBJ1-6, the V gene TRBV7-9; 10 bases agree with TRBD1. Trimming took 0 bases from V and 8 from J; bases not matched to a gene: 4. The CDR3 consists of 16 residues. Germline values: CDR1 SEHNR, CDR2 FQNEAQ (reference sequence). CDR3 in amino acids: CASSLARGTGDSPLHF. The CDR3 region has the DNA TGTGCCAGCAGCTTAGCGCGGGGGACAGGGGATTCACCCCTCCACTTT.

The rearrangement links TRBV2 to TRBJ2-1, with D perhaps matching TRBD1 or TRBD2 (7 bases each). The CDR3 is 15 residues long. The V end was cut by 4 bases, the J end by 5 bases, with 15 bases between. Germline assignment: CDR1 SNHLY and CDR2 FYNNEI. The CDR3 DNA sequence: TGTGCCAGCAGTGTATGGCAGGGGGGGAACAATGAGCAGTTCTTC. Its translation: CASSVWQGGNNEQFF.

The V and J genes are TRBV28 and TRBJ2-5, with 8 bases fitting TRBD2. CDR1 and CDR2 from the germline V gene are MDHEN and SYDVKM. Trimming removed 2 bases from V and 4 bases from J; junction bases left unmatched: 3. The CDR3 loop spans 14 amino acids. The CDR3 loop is CASSLPGGLETQYF. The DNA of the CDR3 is TGTGCCAGCAGTTTACCGGGAGGGCTAGAGACCCAGTACTTC.

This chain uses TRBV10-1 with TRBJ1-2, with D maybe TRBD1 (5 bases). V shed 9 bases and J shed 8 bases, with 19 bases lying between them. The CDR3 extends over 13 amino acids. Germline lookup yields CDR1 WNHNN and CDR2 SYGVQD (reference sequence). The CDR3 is CARRDFNSDGYTF. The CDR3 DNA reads TGCGCCAGACGGGACTTCAACTCGGACGGCTACACCTTC.